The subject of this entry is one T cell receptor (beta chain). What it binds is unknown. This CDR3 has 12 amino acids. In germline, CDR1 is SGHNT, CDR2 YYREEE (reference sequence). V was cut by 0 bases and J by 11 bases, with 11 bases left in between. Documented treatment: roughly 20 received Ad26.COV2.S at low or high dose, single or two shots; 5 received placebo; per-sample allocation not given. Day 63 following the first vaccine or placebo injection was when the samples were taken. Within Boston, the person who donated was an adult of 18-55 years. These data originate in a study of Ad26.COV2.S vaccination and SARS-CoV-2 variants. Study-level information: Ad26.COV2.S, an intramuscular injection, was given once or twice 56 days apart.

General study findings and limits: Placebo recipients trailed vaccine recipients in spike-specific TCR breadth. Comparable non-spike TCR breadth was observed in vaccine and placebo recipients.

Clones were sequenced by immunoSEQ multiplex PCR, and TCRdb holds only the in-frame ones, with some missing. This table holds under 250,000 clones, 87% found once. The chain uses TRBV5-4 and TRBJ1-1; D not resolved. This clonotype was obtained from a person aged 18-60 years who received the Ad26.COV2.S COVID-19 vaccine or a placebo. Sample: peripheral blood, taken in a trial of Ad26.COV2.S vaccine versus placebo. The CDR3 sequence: CASSLAGLGAFF. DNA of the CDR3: TGTGCCAGCAGCTTGGCGGGTTTGGGGGCTTTCTTT.